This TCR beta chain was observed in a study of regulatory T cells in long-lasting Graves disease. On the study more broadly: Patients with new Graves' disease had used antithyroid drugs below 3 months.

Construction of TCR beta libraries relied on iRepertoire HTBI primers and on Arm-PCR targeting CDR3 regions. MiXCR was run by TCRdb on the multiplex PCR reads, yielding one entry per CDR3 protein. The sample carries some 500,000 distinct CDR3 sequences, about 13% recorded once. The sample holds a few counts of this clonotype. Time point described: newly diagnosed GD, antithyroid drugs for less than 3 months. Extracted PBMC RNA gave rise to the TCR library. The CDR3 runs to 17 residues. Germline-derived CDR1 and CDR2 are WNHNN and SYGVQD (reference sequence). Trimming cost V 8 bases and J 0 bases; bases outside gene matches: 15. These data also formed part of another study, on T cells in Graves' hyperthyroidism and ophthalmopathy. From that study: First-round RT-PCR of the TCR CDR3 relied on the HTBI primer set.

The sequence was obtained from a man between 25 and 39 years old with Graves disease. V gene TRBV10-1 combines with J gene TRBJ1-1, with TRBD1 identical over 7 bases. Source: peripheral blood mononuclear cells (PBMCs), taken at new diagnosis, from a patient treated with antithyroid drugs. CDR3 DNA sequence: TGCGCCAGCCTAGGACAGGAACTTTTTCGCATGAACACTGAAGCTTTCTTT. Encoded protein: CASLGQELFRMNTEAFF.